This T cell receptor beta chain was recorded in a study of CD8+ T cells in alopecia areata. As for the study in general: Treated patients were scored for severity by percent of scalp affected.

V was clipped by 0 bases and J by 8 bases, with 13 bases between them. This CDR3 contains 14 residues. The germline gives CDR1 SQVTM, CDR2 ANQGSEA. The count of this clone is one. Treatment given: oral pan-JAK inhibitor, 5-10 mg twice daily. Extracted RNA was reverse transcribed into cDNA, the sequencing template. The protocol was immunoSEQ multiplex PCR, while the TCRdb copy is restricted to in-frame clones and leaves out a portion. In the table there are 210,000 or so clones, around 66% of which are singletons. This material consisted of CD4+ T cells sorted from blood, taken between weeks 44 and 45, from a patient treated with tofacitinib. This clonotype was sampled from a human donor with alopecia areata. This chain links TRBV29-1 with TRBJ1-4, with D possibly being TRBD1 (6 bases). CDR3 sequence (DNA): TGCAGCGTTGAAGATCCCCGGGGGCGCGAAAAACTGTTTTTT. It translates to CSVEDPRGREKLFF.